The 14 T cell receptor beta chains below come from one sample, sequenced in a study of T cells in Graves' hyperthyroidism and ophthalmopathy. Amplified regions were TCR beta CDR3 sequences from RNA transcripts. First-round RT-PCR with HTBI primers amplified the TCR CDR3 region. One entry per CDR3 protein results from TCRdb running MiXCR on the multiplex PCR reads. The data contain some 530,000 distinct CDR3 sequences, approximately 23% of them singletons. Sequenced sample: blood. These receptors all come from a woman aged 70-85 years with Graves' ophthalmopathy.

This clonotype was counted many times. The chain's CDR3 is CASSPGRTTDTQYF. The CDR3 region has the DNA TGTGCCAGCAGCCCCGGCAGGACCACAGATACGCAGTATTTT. The rearrangement joins TRBV11-2 to TRBJ2-3; D is undetermined. CDR1 is SGHAT and CDR2 is FQNNGV in the germline V gene. With 5 bases removed from V and 2 bases from J, the gap between germline ends came to 11 bases. The CDR3 extends over 14 amino acids.

This clonotype was counted only a few times. The V and J genes are TRBV28 and TRBJ2-1; a possible D gene is TRBD2 (7 bases). Between the trimmed V and J ends, which lost 8 bases and 2 bases, there was a span of 13 bases. CDR3 length equals 14 residues. CDR1 is MDHEN and CDR2 is SYDVKM in the germline V gene. The CDR3 DNA reads TGTGCCAGCGCCCCCGGGGGGCCCTACAATGAGCAGTTCTTC. Protein: CASAPGGPYNEQFF.

The rearrangement uses TRBV6-1 and TRBJ1-1; D remains unclear. Germline CDR1 reads MNHNS; CDR2 reads SASEGT. This CDR3 spans 14 amino acids. Deletions cut 6 bases from V and 8 bases from J, with 19 bases between. The CDR3 is CASSFLEGASEAFF. The CDR3 coding sequence is TGTGCCAGCAGCTTCCTTGAGGGCGCTTCGGAAGCTTTCTTT.

The rearrangement links TRBV5-1 to TRBJ2-1; 7 nucleotides line up with TRBD1. J gave up 16 bases and V 4 bases, and 17 bases lay outside the gene matches. Germline CDR1 and CDR2: SGHRS and YFSETQ. The CDR3 covers 14 residues. The CDR3 nucleotides read TGCGCCAGCAGCGATGGGACAGCTAAGTCGAGACAATTCTTC. Its protein product is CASSDGTAKSRQFF. The entire variable domain, with the rest obtained from reference TRBV5-1 and TRBJ2-1, is as follows: KAGVTQTPRYLIKTRGQQVTLSCSPISGHRSVSWYQQTPGQGLQFLFEYFSETQRNKGNFPGRFSGRQFSNSRSEMNVSTLELGDSALYLCASSDGTAKSRQFFGPGTRLTVL.

This clonotype turned up a few times. The chain uses TRBV6-1 and TRBJ2-6; D gene unclear. This CDR3 spans 14 amino acids. CDR1 and CDR2 (germline): MNHNS, SASEGT. V was shortened by 6 bases and J by 4 bases, with 10 bases between the two germline ends. The CDR3 DNA reads as TGTGCCAGCAGCAAATCCACCGGGGCCAACGTCCTGACTTTC. Protein sequence: CASSKSTGANVLTF.

This clonotype was seen a few times. This chain uses TRBV5-1 with TRBJ1-1; possible D gene TRBD1, 5 bases. CDR3 length: 13 amino acids. CDR1 is SGHRS and CDR2 is YFSETQ in the germline V gene. Trimming cost V 3 bases and J 5 bases, with 11 bases left between them. The CDR3 DNA is TGCGCCAGCAGCTGGGTGGGGGAAACTGAAGCTTTCTTT. It specifies CASSWVGETEAFF.

This clonotype occurred a few times. This chain joins TRBV7-2 and TRBJ2-1; 12 bases line up with TRBD2. J gave up 3 bases and V 4 bases, and 19 bases lay outside the gene matches. The CDR3 is made up of 21 amino acids. The V gene's germline CDR1 is SGHTA and CDR2 FQGNSA. The CDR3 DNA is TGTGCCAGCAGCTCCGGACTAGCGGGACGGGGTTCAGGAGTGGGCTACAATGAGCAGTTCTTC. It specifies CASSSGLAGRGSGVGYNEQFF.

This clonotype was picked up many times. The V and J genes are TRBV12-3 or TRBV12-4 and TRBJ1-5, with D possibly matching TRBD1 (5 bases). The CDR3 length is 14 residues. Deletions cut 5 bases from V and 3 bases from J, with 11 bases between. CDR3 DNA sequence: TGTGCCAGCAGTCCCGGACATATCAATCAGCCCCAGCATTTT. It translates to CASSPGHINQPQHF.

This clonotype turned up a few times. This chain connects TRBV12-3 or TRBV12-4 to TRBJ2-7; TRBD2 agrees at 11 bases. CDR3 length equals 13 residues. V lost 6 bases to trimming and J lost 7 bases; unmatched junction nucleotides: 5. This CDR3 reads CASRLAGAGEQYF. DNA of the CDR3: TGTGCCAGCAGACTAGCGGGAGCGGGAGAGCAGTACTTC.

This clonotype was counted ten times or more. V gene TRBV6-1 combines with J gene TRBJ2-4, with 10 nucleotides matching TRBD1. This CDR3 contains 15 residues. V trimming: 3 bases; J trimming: 5 bases; junction bases outside the gene matches: 4. Per the germline V gene, CDR1 is MNHNS and CDR2 is SASEGT. The CDR3 spells CASSETGGVQNIQYF. The CDR3 coding sequence is TGTGCCAGCAGTGAGACAGGGGGCGTCCAAAACATTCAGTACTTC.

This chain uses TRBV19 with TRBJ1-1, with D possibly TRBD1 on 6 matching bases. This CDR3 contains 14 residues. Germline-derived CDR1 and CDR2 are LNHDA and SQIVND (reference sequence). The ends were cut back, 7 bases at V and 3 bases at J, with 15 bases in the middle. This CDR3 reads CASKPGVVYTEAFF. CDR3 DNA: TGTGCCAGTAAGCCAGGGGTTGTGTACACTGAAGCTTTCTTT.

The chain employs TRBV5-5 and TRBJ1-6; D call uncertain. This CDR3 is built from 15 residues. V lost 4 bases and J 8 bases, leaving 16 bases between the germline ends. Per the germline V gene, CDR1 is SGHKS and CDR2 is YYEKEE (reference sequence). CDR3 DNA: TGTGCCAGCAGCCCCCTTGGGTGGGTGGATTCACCCCTCCACTTT. Translated: CASSPLGWVDSPLHF.

This clonotype was counted a few times. This chain connects TRBV4-3 to TRBJ2-5; 10 positions match TRBD2. Germline V lookup: CDR1 LGHNA, CDR2 YSLEER. This CDR3 contains 17 residues. Losses at the gene ends were 0 bases for V and 4 bases for J; bases not matched to a gene: 8. The CDR3: CASSQDYLAGGRETQYF. For the CDR3, the DNA is TGCGCCAGCAGCCAAGATTACTTAGCGGGAGGTAGAGAGACCCAGTACTTC.

This clonotype was seen many times. This chain joins TRBV7-3 and TRBJ2-1; 7 bases align to TRBD2. The CDR3 spans 15 residues. CDR1 is SGHTA, CDR2 FQGTGA, per germline. V dropped 1 base and J dropped 9; count of bases not matched to a gene: 9. The CDR3 reads CASSLSGSEGGEQFF. CDR3 bases: TGTGCCAGCAGCTTAAGCGGGAGTGAGGGAGGTGAGCAGTTCTTC.